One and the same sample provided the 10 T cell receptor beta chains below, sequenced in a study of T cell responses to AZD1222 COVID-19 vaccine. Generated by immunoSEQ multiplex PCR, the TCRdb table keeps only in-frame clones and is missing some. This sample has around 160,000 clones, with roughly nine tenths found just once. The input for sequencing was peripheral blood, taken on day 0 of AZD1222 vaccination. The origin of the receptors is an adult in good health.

The CDR3 loop is CASSVLGTNTEAFF. CDR3 coding DNA: TGTGCCAGCAGCGTCTTGGGGACGAACACTGAAGCTTTCTTT. The genes are TRBV7-2 and TRBJ1-1; D is possibly TRBD1 (5 bases). Germline values: CDR1 SGHTA, CDR2 FQGNSA. Trimming shortened V by 5 bases and J by 1 base, and 11 bases separated the two germline ends. CDR3 length: 14 amino acids.

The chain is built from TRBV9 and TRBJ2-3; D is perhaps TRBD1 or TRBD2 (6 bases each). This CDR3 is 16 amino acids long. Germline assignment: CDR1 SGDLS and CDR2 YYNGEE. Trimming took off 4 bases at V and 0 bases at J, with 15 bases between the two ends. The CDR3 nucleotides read TGTGCCAGCAGCTCAAGGGGGGAGCGGAGCACAGATACGCAGTATTTT. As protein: CASSSRGERSTDTQYF.

The CDR3 nucleotides are TGTGCCAGCTCACCGAGGGAGGGATGGAACACTGAAGCTTTCTTT. Translated: CASSPREGWNTEAFF. V is TRBV18 and J is TRBJ1-1; D not resolved. This CDR3 is built from 15 residues. The germline gives CDR1 KGHSH, CDR2 LQKENI. Between the trimmed V and J ends, which lost 3 bases and 1 base, there was a span of 12 bases. Filled out from reference TRBV18 and TRBJ1-1, the complete variable domain reads NAGVMQNPRHLVRRRGQEARLRCSPMKGHSHVYWYRQLPEEGLKFMVYLQKENIIDESGMPKERFSAEFPKEGPSILRIQQVVRGDSAAYFCASSPREGWNTEAFFGQGTRLTVV.

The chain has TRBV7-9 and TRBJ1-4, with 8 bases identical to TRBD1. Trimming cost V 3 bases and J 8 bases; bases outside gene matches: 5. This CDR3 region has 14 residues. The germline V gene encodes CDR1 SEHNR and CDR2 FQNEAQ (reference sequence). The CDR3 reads CASSFDRGDEKLFF. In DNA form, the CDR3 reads TGTGCCAGCAGCTTCGACAGGGGTGACGAAAAACTGTTTTTT.

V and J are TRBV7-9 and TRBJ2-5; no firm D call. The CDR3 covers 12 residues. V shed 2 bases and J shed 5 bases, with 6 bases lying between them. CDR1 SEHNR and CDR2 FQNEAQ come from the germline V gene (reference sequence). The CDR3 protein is CASSLHRETQYF. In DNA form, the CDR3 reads TGTGCCAGCAGCTTACACCGGGAGACCCAGTACTTC.

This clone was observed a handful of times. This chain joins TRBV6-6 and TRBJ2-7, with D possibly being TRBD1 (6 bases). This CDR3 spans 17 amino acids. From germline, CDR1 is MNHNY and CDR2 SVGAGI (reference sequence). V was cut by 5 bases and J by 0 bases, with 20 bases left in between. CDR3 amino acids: CASSLYRGSQSSYEQYF. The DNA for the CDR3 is TGTGCCAGCAGTCTCTATAGGGGGAGTCAGAGCTCCTACGAGCAGTACTTC.

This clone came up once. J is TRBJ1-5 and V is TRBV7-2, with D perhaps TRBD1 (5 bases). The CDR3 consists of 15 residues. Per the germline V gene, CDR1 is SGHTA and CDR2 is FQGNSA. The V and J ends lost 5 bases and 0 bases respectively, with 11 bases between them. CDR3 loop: CASSRDVNSNQPQHF. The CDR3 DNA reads TGTGCCAGCAGCAGGGACGTAAATAGCAATCAGCCCCAGCATTTT.

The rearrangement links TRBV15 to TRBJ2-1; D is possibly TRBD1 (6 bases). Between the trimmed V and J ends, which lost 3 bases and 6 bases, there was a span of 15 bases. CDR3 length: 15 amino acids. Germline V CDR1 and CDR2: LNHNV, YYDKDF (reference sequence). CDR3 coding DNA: TGTGCCACCAGCAGGAGGGCAGGGGTAGGCAATGAGCAGTTCTTC. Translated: CATSRRAGVGNEQFF.

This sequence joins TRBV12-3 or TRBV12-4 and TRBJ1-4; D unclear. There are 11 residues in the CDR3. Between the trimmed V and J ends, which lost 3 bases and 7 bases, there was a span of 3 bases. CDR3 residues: CASSFSEKLFF. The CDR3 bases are TGTGCCAGCAGTTTTTCTGAAAAACTGTTTTTT.

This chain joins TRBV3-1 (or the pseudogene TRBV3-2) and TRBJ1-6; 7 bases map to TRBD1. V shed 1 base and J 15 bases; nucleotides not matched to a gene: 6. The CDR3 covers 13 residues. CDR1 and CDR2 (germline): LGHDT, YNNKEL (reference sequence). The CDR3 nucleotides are TGTGCCAGCAGCCAAGTTGGGGGGACAGTCCTCCACTTT. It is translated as CASSQVGGTVLHF.